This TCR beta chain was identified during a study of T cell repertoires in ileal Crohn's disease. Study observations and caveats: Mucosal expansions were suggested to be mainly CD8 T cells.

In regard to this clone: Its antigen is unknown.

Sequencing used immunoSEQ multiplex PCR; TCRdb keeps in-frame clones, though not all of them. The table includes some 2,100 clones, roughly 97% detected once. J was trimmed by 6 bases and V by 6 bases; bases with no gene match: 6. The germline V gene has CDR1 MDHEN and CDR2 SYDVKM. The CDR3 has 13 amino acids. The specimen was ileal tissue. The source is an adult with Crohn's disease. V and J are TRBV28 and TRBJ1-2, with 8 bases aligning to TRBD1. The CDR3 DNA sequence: TGTGCCAGCAGCCGGACAGGGAGCCATGGCTACACCTTC. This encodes CASSRTGSHGYTF.